This is a list of T cell receptor beta chains from one sample in a study of CD8+ T cells in alopecia areata. Profiling relied on immunoSEQ multiplex PCR, and the TCRdb table lists in-frame clones only, not all of them. The sample consists of roughly 250,000 clones, 67% of them appearing once. Sequenced here: CD4+ T cells sorted from blood, sampled at week 0. The receptors here all came from a human donor with alopecia areata. Both conserved end residues are part of each CDR3. The order of the fields is D gene, clone size, V gene, J gene, CDR3 DNA, CDR3 protein. D genes are given only for firm matches. Size is omitted from some rows. Given values are once, few, many or a class for expanded clones.

>TRBD2|few|TRBV4-2|TRBJ2-3
TGTGCCAGCAGCTCAAGACTAGCGGGAGGCACAGATACGCAGTATTTT
CASSSRLAGGTDTQYF
>TRBD2|.|TRBV4-1|TRBJ2-7
TGCGCCAGCAGCCTTAGGAGTAGCGGGGGGCAGGGCGAGCAGTACTTC
CASSLRSSGGQGEQYF
>.|.|TRBV29-1|TRBJ2-3
TGCAGCGTTGATAGGCTGGATACGCAGTATTTT
CSVDRLDTQYF
>.|.|TRBV15|TRBJ1-2
TGTGCCACCAGCAGAGTGGGTGTAAGGCCAGGGGACTATGGCTACACCTTC
CATSRVGVRPGDYGYTF
>TRBD1|.|TRBV6-6|TRBJ1-2
TGTGCCGGCGCTCAGACAGGGTTGGGTGGCTACACCTTC
CAGAQTGLGGYTF
>.|few|TRBV30|TRBJ1-1
TGTGCCTGGAGTGTCGGGGGCGCGGGGACTGAAGCTTTCTTT
CAWSVGGAGTEAFF
>TRBD1|.|TRBV27|TRBJ1-1
TGTGCCAGCAGTGAACAGGGGAGGACTGAAGCTTTCTTT
CASSEQGRTEAFF
>.|.|TRBV4-3|TRBJ1-2
TGCGCCAGCAGCCAAGATCTAGGGTCCTATGGCTACACCTTC
CASSQDLGSYGYTF
>.|few|TRBV7-9|TRBJ1-5
TGTGCCAGCAGCTCTGGGGGTAGGGACAATCAGCCCCAGCATTTT
CASSSGGRDNQPQHF
>.|few|TRBV30|TRBJ1-2
TGTGCCTGGAGCGAGAACTATGGCTACACCTTC
CAWSENYGYTF
>.|.|TRBV13|TRBJ1-2
TGTGCCAGCAGCACCCCGGGTGGCTACACCTTC
CASSTPGGYTF
>.|.|TRBV29-1|TRBJ2-5
TGCAGCGTTACCGACGGGCAAGAGACCCAGTACTTC
CSVTDGQETQYF
>.|.|TRBV7-2|TRBJ1-2
TGTGCCAGCAGCTTAGAGACCGGCTATGGCTACACCTTC
CASSLETGYGYTF
>.|few|TRBV5-6|TRBJ2-3
TGTGCCAGCAGCTTACTCATCGGGACGGTGGATACGCAGTATTTT
CASSLLIGTVDTQYF